The clone carrying this T cell receptor beta chain has just a few counts. The data belong to a study of blood T cell repertoires in COVID-19. Study summary: Acute and convalescent COVID-19 specimens originated in the United States, Italy and Spain.

Some clones are missing from TCRdb's copy, which holds only in-frame ones; the method was immunoSEQ multiplex PCR. This sample has more than 95,000 clones, with roughly 85% found just once. CDR3 length: 15 amino acids. V lost 0 bases to trimming and J lost 4 bases, with 14 bases between them. Germline lookup yields CDR1 SGHNT and CDR2 YYREEE (reference sequence). The sequence was obtained from a human donor in a cohort sampled during active COVID-19. The gene calls are TRBV5-4 and TRBJ2-7; unclear D gene. The sample was peripheral blood. CDR3 DNA sequence: TGTGCCAGCAGCTTGGATCTAACCCTTACGTACGAGCAGTACTTC. Translating gives CASSLDLTLTYEQYF.